Each of the 5 T cell receptor beta chains below was sequenced from the same sample in a study of cytomegalovirus exposure and HLA in healthy donors. Primers for the PCR totalled 60 Vbeta and 13 Jbeta. Produced via immunoSEQ multiplex PCR; TCRdb's table is partial and in-frame only. The profile shows hundreds of thousands of clones, around four fifths of them singletons. Sequencing was carried out using PBMCs. The source is a boy aged 2 to 10 in good health and CMV-seronegative.

The V gene is TRBV27, the J gene TRBJ1-6; D might be TRBD1 (6 bases). Germline V gives CDR1 MNHEY, CDR2 SMNVEV (reference sequence). Trimming removed 6 bases from V and 5 bases from J, with 20 bases in between. This CDR3 contains 17 residues. The CDR3 loop is CASSFSGGRSNNSPLHF. CDR3 bases: TGTGCCAGCAGCTTTTCGGGGGGGCGTAGTAATAATTCACCCCTCCACTTT.

This clone was counted between two and nine times. This rearrangement joins TRBV27 to TRBJ1-1, with D unclear. Trimming removed 2 bases at V and 0 bases at J, with 7 bases between. This CDR3 is built from 14 residues. Germline CDR1 reads MNHEY; CDR2 reads SMNVEV (reference sequence). The CDR3 coding sequence is TGTGCCAGCAGTTTAGGAGGGATGAACACTGAAGCTTTCTTT. Translated, it gives CASSLGGMNTEAFF.

This chain connects TRBV7-2 to TRBJ2-5; 9 nucleotides align to TRBD1. After removal of 5 bases from V and 2 bases from J, the junction contained 6 bases not matched to a gene. The germline gives CDR1 SGHTA, CDR2 FQGNSA. CDR3 size: 15 residues. The CDR3 DNA reads as TGTGCCAGCAGCCCTCCGGGACAGGGTCAAGAGACCCAGTACTTC. Protein sequence: CASSPPGQGQETQYF.

The CDR3 DNA follows: TGTGCCAGCAGCTTAGGCGGCGGGAGCAGTTACGAGCAGTACTTC. Protein product: CASSLGGGSSYEQYF. The chain carries TRBV7-2 and TRBJ2-7, with TRBD2 matching over 7 bases. In germline, CDR1 is SGHTA, CDR2 FQGNSA. The CDR3 has 15 residues. V trimming: 1 base; J trimming: 4 bases; junction bases outside the gene matches: 7.

The chain has TRBV11-2 and TRBJ2-1; TRBD2 aligns across 9 bases. The CDR3 covers 11 residues. The V gene end was trimmed by 4 bases and the J gene end by 12 bases; junction bases not matched to a gene: 1. Germline-derived CDR1 and CDR2 are SGHAT and FQNNGV. CDR3 amino acids: CASSSSGMQFF. The CDR3, as DNA: TGTGCCAGCAGCTCTAGCGGGATGCAGTTCTTC.